These 11 T cell receptor beta chains originate from one sample sequenced in a study of persistence of HIV-infected CD4 T cells. What these receptors recognize is not known. The libraries were made with immunoSEQ version 4 in survey mode. The protocol was immunoSEQ multiplex PCR, while the TCRdb copy is restricted to in-frame clones and leaves out a portion. In the table there are roughly 32,000 clones, about four fifths of which are singletons. The stimulus was lysate of CMV-infected fibroblasts, approximately 9.7 ug/mL. Memory cells lacking CD40L and CD69 with high CD45RO were sorted. Sequenced here: CD4+ T cells sorted from PBMCs after roughly 20-hour stimulation, sampled from a patient who received antiretroviral therapy. Receptors were obtained from an adult man with HIV who was CMV-seropositive.

This chain uses TRBV6-1 with TRBJ2-2; D unclear. This CDR3 comprises 13 residues. Germline V gene data show CDR1 as MNHNS and CDR2 as SASEGT. V lost 2 bases to trimming and J lost 6 bases, with 7 bases between them. CDR3 bases: TGTGCCAGCAGTGAAATAAGGGCCGGGGAGCTGTTTTTT. It encodes CASSEIRAGELFF.

V and J are TRBV4-3 and TRBJ2-7; TRBD1 agrees at 9 bases. V was pared by 2 bases and J by 6 bases, with 8 bases of the junction left unmatched. Germline CDR1 and CDR2: LGHNA and YSLEER. The CDR3 is made up of 15 amino acids. DNA of the CDR3: TGCGCCAGCAGCCAATCCGGGACAGGGATGCCCGAGCAGTACTTC. Protein: CASSQSGTGMPEQYF.

The V and J genes are TRBV29-1 and TRBJ2-5; weak D call: TRBD2 (6 bases). Per the germline V gene, CDR1 is SQVTM and CDR2 is ANQGSEA. V was shortened by 7 bases and J by 5 bases, with 17 bases between the two germline ends. The CDR3 contains 13 residues. This CDR3 is CSAQGLPGETQYF. The CDR3 DNA sequence: TGCAGCGCCCAGGGACTTCCCGGGGAGACCCAGTACTTC.

The chain carries TRBV7-2 and TRBJ1-3, with a tentative D call TRBD1 (6 bases). CDR3 length: 14 residues. Deletions cut 3 bases from V and 4 bases from J, with 10 bases between. Germline loops: CDR1 SGHTA, CDR2 FQGNSA. CDR3 sequence: CASSLGGPGNTIYF. CDR3 coding DNA: TGTGCCAGCAGCTTGGGGGGCCCCGGAAACACCATATATTTT.

Only one count was recorded for this clone. The chain links TRBV4-3 to TRBJ2-1; D is undetermined. The CDR3 is 15 amino acids. CDR1 and CDR2 from the germline V gene are LGHNA and YSLEER. Trimming took off 2 bases at V and 0 bases at J, with 8 bases between the two ends. In DNA form, the CDR3 reads TGCGCCAGCAGCCAACAGACAAGCTCCTACAATGAGCAGTTCTTC. Translation: CASSQQTSSYNEQFF.

This chain connects TRBV7-2 to TRBJ1-5, with D maybe TRBD1 (5 bases). The CDR3 runs 13 residues. The germline V gene has CDR1 SGHTA and CDR2 FQGNSA. Trimming took 5 bases from V and 3 from J, leaving 8 bases between them. The CDR3 loop is CASSGGINQPQHF. In DNA form, the CDR3 reads TGTGCCAGCAGCGGGGGAATCAATCAGCCCCAGCATTTT.

This clone has a handful of counts. This chain links TRBV6-5 with TRBJ1-2, with D unclear. The CDR3 has 14 amino acids. The ends were cut back, 0 bases at V and 8 bases at J, with 13 bases in the middle. Germline CDR1 MNHEY, CDR2 SVGAGI. CDR3 coding DNA: TGTGCCAGCAGTTACTCGAGCGGACGTCGGGGCTACACCTTC. It is translated as CASSYSSGRRGYTF.

The chain is built from TRBV10-3 and TRBJ2-7; D call uncertain. Trimming removed 8 bases from V and 5 bases from J, with 13 bases in between. Germline CDR1 ENHRY, CDR2 SYGVKD. There are 12 residues in the CDR3. CDR3 amino acids: CAIGPSVDEQYF. In nucleotides, the CDR3 is TGTGCCATCGGGCCCTCGGTGGACGAGCAGTACTTC.

The rearrangement uses TRBV7-9 and TRBJ2-2; D possibly corresponds to TRBD2 (5 bases). The CDR3 is made up of 13 amino acids. The germline V gene has CDR1 SEHNR and CDR2 FQNEAQ (reference sequence). CDR3 coding DNA: TGTGGGAATGCGGAGGTTAACACCGGGGAGCTGTTTTTT. Translating it yields CGNAEVNTGELFF. Full variable domain (rest looked up from reference TRBV7-9 and TRBJ2-2): DTGVSQNPRHKITKRGQNVTFRCDPISEHNRLYWYRQTLGQGPEFLTYFQNEAQLEKSRLLSDRFSAERPKGSFSTLEIQRTEQGDSAMYLCGNAEVNTGELFFGEGSRLTVL.

This clone was seen only once. This chain joins TRBV27 and TRBJ2-5, with TRBD1 matching 8 bases. Per the germline V gene, CDR1 is MNHEY and CDR2 is SMNVEV (reference sequence). This CDR3 is built from 14 residues. J lost 4 bases, V lost 5 bases, and 6 bases had no gene match. CDR3 sequence reads: CASSPRQGRETQYF. The CDR3 DNA sequence: TGTGCCAGCAGTCCCCGACAGGGGAGAGAGACCCAGTACTTC.

The chain combines TRBV4-2 with TRBJ2-7, with 8 positions matching TRBD2. J gave up 0 bases and V 6 bases, and 7 bases lay outside the gene matches. Per the germline V gene, CDR1 is LGHNA and CDR2 is YNFKEQ. The CDR3 is made up of 15 amino acids. The CDR3 DNA is TGTGCCAGCAGATCCACGGGGGGGGACTCCTACGAGCAGTACTTC. It specifies CASRSTGGDSYEQYF.